The entry below gives a single T cell receptor (beta chain) sequence along with its context. This specimen comes from a study of Graves' ophthalmopathy and Graves' hyperthyroidism. As for the study in general: Peripheral blood was gathered at first diagnosis, ahead of any treatment whatsoever.

The CDR3 has 17 residues. V dropped 2 bases and J dropped 5; count of bases not matched to a gene: 8. Enrollment excluded any patients with other autoimmune diseases, uncontrolled infections, pregnancy or lactation. Clinical symptoms, serum thyroxine, TRAb, thyroid ultrasound and orbital computed tomography determined diagnosis. PBMCs came from less than 12 ml of fresh peripheral blood. The authors amplified TCR beta CDR3 regions, and they did so from RNA transcripts for repertoire sequencing. First-round RT-PCR employed HTBI primers, with a second-round multiplex PCR after it. MiXCR was run by TCRdb on the multiplex PCR reads, yielding one entry per CDR3 protein. The sample lists some 370,000 distinct CDR3 sequences, about 17% occurring once.

The chain is built from TRBV12-3 or TRBV12-4 and TRBJ2-7, with 14 bases aligning to TRBD2. This clonotype originated in an adult woman with stable Graves' hyperthyroidism. Sequenced sample: peripheral blood. The CDR3 reads CASSLRGLAGVRNEQYF. The CDR3 DNA follows: TGTGCCAGCAGTTTAAGGGGACTAGCGGGAGTTCGGAACGAGCAGTACTTC.